The text below deals with one T cell receptor beta chain. Germline CDR1 and CDR2: SNHLY and FYNNEI. The germline V and J ends were trimmed by 7 bases and 5 bases, with 11 bases remaining between them. The CDR3 totals 12 residues. In the original processing: Amplification of reference gene primers provided the estimated nucleated cell counts. Using immunoSEQ multiplex PCR, the repertoire was profiled, and TCRdb retains in-frame clones only, with some absent. That table gives V, J and clone size, and the DNA gave D and trimming. The sample has about 260,000 clones; more than 75% are singletons. This entry comes from a study of blood T cell repertoires in COVID-19. About the study: Some COVID-19 samples were acute and others convalescent; all came from the United States, Italy and Spain. PBMCs, B-cell-depleted T cells, or T cells were the source of the cDNA or gDNA that made up the material.

The material sequenced was peripheral blood. The rearrangement uses TRBV2 and TRBJ1-2; D may be TRBD1 (5 bases). The sequence was collected from a woman aged 40 to 50 who had recovered from COVID-19. In DNA, the CDR3 is TGTGCCAGCATTTTAGCAGGGTATGGCTACACCTTC. It translates to CASILAGYGYTF.